The next 22 T cell receptor beta chains were all read from a single sample in a study of blood T cells in healthy people across ages. A sample-barcoded 5' primer and a J-beta primer mix were used in a second PCR of about 6 to 11 cycles. TCRdb analysed the 5' RACE reads with MiXCR anew, one entry per CDR3 protein. The sample shows around 1.7 million distinct CDR3 sequences, 28% of them seen only once. Sequences were obtained from blood. The receptor source for this set is a woman in her thirties in good health.

Concerning this clonotype itself: Just one base apart from a much larger clone, this may be a read error. The rearrangement links TRBV28 to TRBJ2-1; D remains unclear. The CDR3 is made up of 12 amino acids. Germline lookup yields CDR1 MDHEN and CDR2 SYDVKM. The germline V and J ends were trimmed by 5 bases and 13 bases, with 15 bases remaining between them. CDR3 nucleotides: TGTGCCAGCAGTATCCAGCCAAACATTCAGTTCTTC. It translates to CASSIQPNIQFF.

This clonotype was observed a few times. The chain combines TRBV5-1 with TRBJ2-7, with D perhaps matching TRBD1 (6 bases). The CDR3 has 13 residues. Germline CDR1 reads SGHRS; CDR2 reads YFSETQ. With 5 bases removed from V and 6 bases from J, the gap between germline ends came to 15 bases. Here the CDR3 DNA reads TGCGCCAGCAGTAACAGGGTCTTGAGCGAGCAGTACTTC. This codes for CASSNRVLSEQYF.

V usage is TRBV10-1 and J usage is TRBJ1-5, with D maybe TRBD1 (6 bases). The V and J ends lost 8 bases and 7 bases respectively, with 21 bases between them. Germline V gives CDR1 WNHNN, CDR2 SYGVQD (reference sequence). The CDR3 consists of 15 residues. The CDR3 bases are TGCGCCAGCCGGGTTGAAGGGGGTGGTAAACAGCCCCAGCATTTT. It translates to CASRVEGGGKQPQHF.

V usage is TRBV18 and J usage is TRBJ2-7, with TRBD1 as a possible D gene (6 bases). The CDR3 covers 13 residues. Germline CDR1 is KGHSH and CDR2 is LQKENI. V lost 1 base and J lost 9, with 13 bases in between. The CDR3 region is CASSPRDGGGQYF. For the CDR3, the DNA is TGTGCCAGCTCACCACGGGATGGGGGCGGGCAGTACTTC.

The chain has TRBV20-1 and TRBJ2-7; D is unclear. CDR1 and CDR2 (germline): DFQATT, SNEGSKA (reference sequence). Trimming pared 6 bases from V and 4 bases from J, leaving 10 bases between. The CDR3 has 11 residues. The CDR3 region has the DNA TGCAGTGCCGAGGACGGATACGAGCAGTACTTC. This encodes CSAEDGYEQYF.

This clonotype was seen a few times. The CDR3 sequence: CASSSRRDSTDTQYF. The CDR3 region has the DNA TGTGCCAGCAGTTCCCGACGGGACAGCACAGATACGCAGTATTTT. The rearrangement links TRBV7-2 to TRBJ2-3; D may be TRBD1 or TRBD2 (5 bases each). Trimming shortened V by 6 bases and J by 0 bases, and 13 bases separated the two germline ends. Germline V gene sequence: CDR1 SGHTA, CDR2 FQGNSA. The CDR3 sequence is 15 residues long.

The V and J genes are TRBV20-1 and TRBJ2-2; D might be TRBD2 (6 bases). The CDR3 length is 14 residues. Germline CDR1 reads DFQATT; CDR2 reads SNEGSKA (reference sequence). With 7 bases removed from V and 4 bases from J, the gap between germline ends came to 16 bases. The CDR3 sequence: CSVPSGSVTGELFF. Written as DNA, the CDR3 is TGCAGTGTCCCCTCCGGGAGTGTCACCGGGGAGCTGTTTTTT.

The DNA of the CDR3 is TGTGCCAGCAGTGACAGGGGGGCTGGCTACACCTTC. The encoded protein is CASSDRGAGYTF. The V call is TRBV6-1, the J call TRBJ1-2, with 7 bases fitting TRBD1. In germline, CDR1 is MNHNS, CDR2 SASEGT. V was pared by 3 bases and J by 7 bases, with 2 bases of the junction left unmatched. The CDR3 runs 12 residues.

This chain connects TRBV29-1 to TRBJ2-1; the match to TRBD2 covers 10 bases. Per germline, CDR1 SQVTM and CDR2 ANQGSEA. This CDR3 spans 13 amino acids. The CDR3 DNA follows: TGCAGTGTAGCGGGGGGCTATTACAATGAGCAGTTCTTC. Amino acids: CSVAGGYYNEQFF.

This clonotype was seen a handful of times. The rearrangement uses TRBV5-1 and TRBJ2-3; 9 positions agree with TRBD1. Germline assignment: CDR1 SGHRS and CDR2 YFSETQ. With V trimmed by 7 bases and J by 0 bases, 6 bases remained unmatched. This CDR3 is built from 15 residues. The DNA for the CDR3 is TGCGCCAGCGGGACAGGGACAGGTAGCACAGATACGCAGTATTTT. Translation: CASGTGTGSTDTQYF.

This clonotype has a handful of counts. This rearrangement joins TRBV20-1 to TRBJ1-2; no clear D gene. Germline V gives CDR1 DFQATT, CDR2 SNEGSKA (reference sequence). The CDR3 runs 13 residues. V dropped 2 bases and J dropped 4 bases, with 11 bases sitting between them. The CDR3 sequence: CSARSPVGYGYTF. The CDR3 nucleotides read TGCAGTGCTAGATCCCCGGTCGGCTATGGCTACACCTTC.

Regarding this clonotype: This may come from a read error, since a much larger clone is one base off. The V and J genes are TRBV20-1 and TRBJ2-3; TRBD2 matches 8 bases. CDR3 length: 15 amino acids. Germline trimming cut 7 bases from V and 6 bases from J; bases unmatched to any gene: 15. Looked up from germline, CDR1 is DFQATT and CDR2 is SNEGSKA (reference sequence). The CDR3 protein is CSVGVSSGSADTQYF. The DNA for the CDR3 is TGCAGTGTAGGAGTCTCCAGCGGGAGCGCGGATACGCAGTATTTT.

The chain uses TRBV18 and TRBJ1-5; D not resolved. Trimming cost V 3 bases and J 5 bases, with 8 bases left between them. The CDR3 extends over 13 amino acids. Germline V gene data show CDR1 as KGHSH and CDR2 as LQKENI. The DNA for the CDR3 is TGTGCCAGCTCACCGTTTGGGGATCAGCCCCAGCATTTT. Protein: CASSPFGDQPQHF.

This chain connects TRBV12-5 to TRBJ2-1; 11 nucleotides agree with TRBD2. The CDR3 has 15 residues. V shed 1 base, J shed 8 bases, and the junction held 4 bases outside the gene matches. Germline V CDR1 and CDR2: LGHNT, FRNRAP. The CDR3 DNA follows: TGTGCTAGTGGTTTGGGTAGCGGGGGGGGTGATGAGCAGTTCTTC. Its protein is CASGLGSGGGDEQFF.

The chain links TRBV3-1 to TRBJ2-7; 9 bases agree with TRBD1. The CDR3 is made up of 14 amino acids. Trimming cost V 4 bases and J 7 bases; bases outside gene matches: 8. Germline CDR1 and CDR2: LGHDT and YNNKEL (reference sequence). The CDR3 bases are TGTGCCAGCAGCCCTTGGGACAGGGTAAGGGAGCAGTACTTC. This sequence encodes CASSPWDRVREQYF.

This rearrangement joins TRBV29-1 to TRBJ2-1, with D uncertain. The V end lost 7 bases, the J end lost 2 bases, and 9 bases lay between the germline ends. In germline, CDR1 is SQVTM, CDR2 ANQGSEA. The CDR3 contains 12 residues. CDR3 nucleotides: TGCAGCGGACACACAACCTACAATGAGCAGTTCTTC. Its protein is CSGHTTYNEQFF.

Ten or more counts support this clonotype. V gene TRBV5-1 combines with J gene TRBJ2-5; maybe TRBD1 (6 bases). CDR3 length: 14 amino acids. Looked up from germline, CDR1 is SGHRS and CDR2 is YFSETQ. Trimming took 4 bases from V and 3 from J, leaving 13 bases between them. The CDR3 is CASSSTTGKETQYF. The DNA for the CDR3 is TGCGCCAGCAGCAGCACGACAGGCAAAGAGACCCAGTACTTC.

This clonotype has just a few counts. The rearrangement joins TRBV10-3 to TRBJ1-1, with D perhaps matching TRBD1 (6 bases). V dropped 2 bases and J dropped 2 bases, with 12 bases sitting between them. The germline gives CDR1 ENHRY, CDR2 SYGVKD. The CDR3 is 15 residues long. As DNA, the CDR3 is TGTGCCATCAGTGAGCCGGGACAAGGCAACACTGAAGCTTTCTTT. Its translation is CAISEPGQGNTEAFF.

This clonotype came up many times. V gene TRBV10-1 combines with J gene TRBJ2-1, with a tentative D call TRBD2 (5 bases). The length of the CDR3 is 12 residues. Trimming took off 3 bases at V and 11 bases at J, with 11 bases between the two ends. Germline V gene sequence: CDR1 WNHNN, CDR2 SYGVQD (reference sequence). The chain's CDR3 is CASSDGLGQQFF. CDR3 coding DNA: TGCGCCAGCAGTGACGGACTCGGGCAGCAGTTCTTC.

This clonotype turned up a few times. The CDR3: CASTLDRGEETQYF. The DNA of the CDR3 is TGCGCCAGCACACTGGACAGGGGCGAGGAGACCCAGTACTTC. The chain employs TRBV5-1 and TRBJ2-5; 9 nucleotides align to TRBD1. The V gene end was trimmed by 6 bases and the J gene end by 5 bases; junction bases not matched to a gene: 8. CDR3 length: 14 amino acids. Germline values: CDR1 SGHRS, CDR2 YFSETQ. Looking up the rest from reference TRBV5-1 and TRBJ2-5 gives the full variable domain: KAGVTQTPRYLIKTRGQQVTLSCSPISGHRSVSWYQQTPGQGLQFLFEYFSETQRNKGNFPGRFSGRQFSNSRSEMNVSTLELGDSALYLCASTLDRGEETQYFGPGTRLLVL.

This clonotype was observed a handful of times. This rearrangement joins TRBV4-1 to TRBJ1-1, with TRBD1 identical over 7 bases. With V trimmed by 9 bases and J by 1 base, 14 bases remained unmatched. The V gene's germline CDR1 is MGHRA and CDR2 YSYEKL. This CDR3 contains 16 residues. The CDR3 sequence: CASRFDRERRNTEAFF. The DNA of the CDR3 is TGCGCCAGTCGATTCGACAGGGAGAGGCGGAACACTGAAGCTTTCTTT.

This clonotype was found a few times. The chain uses TRBV28 and TRBJ1-1, with unresolved D. The ends were cut back, 10 bases at V and 11 bases at J, with 17 bases in the middle. The CDR3 is 11 residues long. Germline V gene sequence: CDR1 MDHEN, CDR2 SYDVKM. CDR3 sequence reads: CATTNGEGAFF. In DNA form, the CDR3 reads TGTGCCACTACTAACGGGGAAGGGGCTTTCTTT.